The present T cell receptor (beta chain) was sequenced within a study of T cell responses to AZD1222 COVID-19 vaccine. This clone was seen a few times. Sequencing was performed with immunoSEQ multiplex PCR; in TCRdb, only in-frame clones are kept and a portion is missing. The sample consists of fewer than 150,000 clones, 70% to 90% of them appearing once. This clonotype was sampled from an adult who received the AZD1222 COVID-19 vaccine. This sample comprised peripheral blood, obtained 28 days after the second AZD1222 dose.

The CDR3 is CASSWTGRGTEAFF. CDR3 sequence (DNA): TGTGCCAGCAGCTGGACAGGCCGGGGGACTGAAGCTTTCTTT. The chain uses TRBV5-6 and TRBJ1-1; 7 positions agree with TRBD1. Losses at the gene ends were 3 bases for V and 5 bases for J; bases not matched to a gene: 7. The CDR3 has 14 amino acids. CDR1 and CDR2 from the germline V gene are SGHDT and YYEEEE.